These T cell receptor beta chains were read from a single sample in a study of T cell responses to AZD1222 COVID-19 vaccine. Some clones are missing from TCRdb's copy, which holds only in-frame ones; the method was immunoSEQ multiplex PCR. The sample includes 55,000 to 75,000 clones, approximately 90% seen only once; the top ten take 4.9%. Source: peripheral blood, taken on day 0 of AZD1222 vaccination. These receptors all come from an adult in good health. Both conserved end residues are part of each CDR3. Each record gives: V gene, J gene, CDR3 protein.

TRBV3-1/TRBV3-2	TRBJ2-1	CASSQGIARNNEQFF
TRBV7-6	TRBJ1-2	CASSANTGVSGYTF
TRBV6-1	TRBJ1-5	CASSEMTLSNQPQHF
TRBV5-5	TRBJ1-6	CASSLVTGGNSPLHF
TRBV12-3/TRBV12-4	TRBJ1-6	CASSLAGFSPLHF
TRBV18	TRBJ1-1	CASSPDRYTEAFF
TRBV29-1	TRBJ1-1	CSVISGQTVNTEAFF
TRBV2	TRBJ2-1	CASSEQGPLTDEQFF
TRBV10-1	TRBJ2-7	CASSAPGLPYEQYF
TRBV5-8	TRBJ2-5	CASSPGQGRGAETQYF
TRBV18	TRBJ1-1	CASSRARGHGNTEAFF
TRBV21-1	TRBJ2-2	CASSSCSGTGWTGELFF
TRBV6-5	TRBJ1-3	CASRLAGQWEDTIYF
TRBV2	TRBJ2-7	CASAGQGYYEQYF
TRBV6-6	TRBJ2-3	CASSYGAKTDTQYF
TRBV6-2/TRBV6-3	TRBJ2-7	CASSWDRVYF
TRBV5-1	TRBJ2-2	CASSWGQATGELFF
TRBV18	TRBJ1-4	CASSPLGATTNEKLFF
TRBV5-6	TRBJ2-7	CASALQDYEQYF
TRBV19	TRBJ1-3	CASRTDSSGNTIYF
TRBV5-1	TRBJ1-6	CASRTEYNSPLHF
TRBV29-1	TRBJ2-1	CSSTGGSSYNEQFF
TRBV19	TRBJ1-3	CASSIQGELSGNTIYF
TRBV9	TRBJ1-3	CASSTRPGNTIYF
TRBV6-5	TRBJ1-1	CASSLAQGAGNTEAFF
TRBV6-5	TRBJ1-5	CASKGDRGPNQPQHF
TRBV3-1/TRBV3-2	TRBJ1-6	CASSLTLDVSSYNSPLHF
TRBV27	TRBJ1-4	CASSLSASRDSLGEKLFF
TRBV13	TRBJ2-3	CASSDRTSGGAYWTDTQYF
TRBV7-8	TRBJ2-7	CASSSRDSDEQYF
TRBV14	TRBJ1-1	CASSHPQGATEAFF
TRBV29-1	TRBJ1-6	CSVQPGQGNSPLHF
TRBV5-1	TRBJ1-1	CASSPGQERNTEAFF
TRBV6-5	TRBJ1-2	CASSLPPPGWHGYTF
TRBV7-7	TRBJ2-7	CASSSDREVVYEQYF
TRBV6-5	TRBJ2-2	CASRSGGPNTGELFF